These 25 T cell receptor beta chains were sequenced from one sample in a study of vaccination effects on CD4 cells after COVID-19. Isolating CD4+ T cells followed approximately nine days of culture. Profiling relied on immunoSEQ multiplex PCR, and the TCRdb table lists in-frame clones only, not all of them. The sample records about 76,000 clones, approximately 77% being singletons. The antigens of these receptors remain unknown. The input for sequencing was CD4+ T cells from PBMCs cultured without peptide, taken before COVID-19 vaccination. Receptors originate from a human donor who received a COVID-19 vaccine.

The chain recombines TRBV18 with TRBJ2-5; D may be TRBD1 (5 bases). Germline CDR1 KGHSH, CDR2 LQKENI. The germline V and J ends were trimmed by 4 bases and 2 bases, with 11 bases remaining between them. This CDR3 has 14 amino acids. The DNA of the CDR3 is TGTGCCAGCTCACGTACAGGTGGGCAAGAGACCCAGTACTTC. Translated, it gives CASSRTGGQETQYF.

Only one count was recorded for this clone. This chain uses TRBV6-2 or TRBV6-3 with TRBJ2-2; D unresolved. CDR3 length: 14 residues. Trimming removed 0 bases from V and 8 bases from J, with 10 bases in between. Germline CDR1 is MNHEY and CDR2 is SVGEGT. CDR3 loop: CASSYSGEPGELFF. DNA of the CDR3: TGTGCCAGCAGTTACTCCGGAGAGCCTGGGGAGCTGTTTTTT.

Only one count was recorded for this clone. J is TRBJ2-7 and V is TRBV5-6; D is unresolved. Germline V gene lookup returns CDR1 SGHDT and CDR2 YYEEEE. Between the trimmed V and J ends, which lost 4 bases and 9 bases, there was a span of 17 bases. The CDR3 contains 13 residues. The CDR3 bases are TGTGCCAGCAGCCAACACCGGGCCCTCGGGCAGTACGTC. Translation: CASSQHRALGQYV.

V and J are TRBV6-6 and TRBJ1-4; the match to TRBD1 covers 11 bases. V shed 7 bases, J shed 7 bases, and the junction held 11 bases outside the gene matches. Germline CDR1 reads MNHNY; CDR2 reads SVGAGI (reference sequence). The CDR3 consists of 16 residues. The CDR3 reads CASTKDRGLWGEKLFF. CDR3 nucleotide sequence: TGTGCCAGCACTAAGGACAGGGGGCTGTGGGGTGAAAAACTGTTTTTT.

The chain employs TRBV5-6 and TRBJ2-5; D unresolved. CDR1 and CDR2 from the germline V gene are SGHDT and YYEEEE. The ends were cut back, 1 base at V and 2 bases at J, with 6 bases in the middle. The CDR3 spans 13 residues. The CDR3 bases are TGTGCCAGCAGCTTGCGCCCTCAAGAGACCCAGTACTTC. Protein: CASSLRPQETQYF.

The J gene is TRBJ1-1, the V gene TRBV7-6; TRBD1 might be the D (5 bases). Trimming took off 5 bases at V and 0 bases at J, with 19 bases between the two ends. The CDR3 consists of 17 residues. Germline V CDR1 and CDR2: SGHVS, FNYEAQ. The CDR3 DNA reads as TGTGCCAGCAGCAAACTCAAGCTCGGGACCGTGAACACTGAAGCTTTCTTT. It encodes CASSKLKLGTVNTEAFF.

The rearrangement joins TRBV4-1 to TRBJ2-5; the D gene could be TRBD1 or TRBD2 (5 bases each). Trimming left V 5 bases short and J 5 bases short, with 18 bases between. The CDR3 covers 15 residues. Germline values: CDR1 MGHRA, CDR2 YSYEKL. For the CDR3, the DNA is TGCGCCAGCAGCTCCCGGGGCGAGCGTTCGGAGACCCAGTACTTC. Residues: CASSSRGERSETQYF.

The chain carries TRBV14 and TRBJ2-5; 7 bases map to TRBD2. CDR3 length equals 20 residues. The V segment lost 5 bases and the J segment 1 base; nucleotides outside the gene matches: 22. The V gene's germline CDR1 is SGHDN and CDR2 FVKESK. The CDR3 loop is CASSLAVWNRGLPFQETQYF. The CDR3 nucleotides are TGTGCCAGCAGCTTAGCTGTGTGGAATAGGGGACTACCTTTCCAAGAGACCCAGTACTTC. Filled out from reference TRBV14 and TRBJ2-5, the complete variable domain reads EAGVTQFPSHSVIEKGQTVTLRCDPISGHDNLYWYRRVMGKEIKFLLHFVKESKQDESGMPNNRFLAERTGGTYSTLKVQPAELEDSGVYFCASSLAVWNRGLPFQETQYFGPGTRLLVL.

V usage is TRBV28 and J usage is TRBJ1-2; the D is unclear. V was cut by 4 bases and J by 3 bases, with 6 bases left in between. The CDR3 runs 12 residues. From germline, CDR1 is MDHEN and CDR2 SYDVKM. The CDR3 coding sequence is TGTGCCAGCAGTTGGCGGGACTATGGCTACACCTTC. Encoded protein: CASSWRDYGYTF.

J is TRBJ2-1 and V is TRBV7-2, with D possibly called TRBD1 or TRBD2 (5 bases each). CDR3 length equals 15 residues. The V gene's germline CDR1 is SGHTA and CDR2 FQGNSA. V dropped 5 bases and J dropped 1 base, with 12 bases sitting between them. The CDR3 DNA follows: TGTGCCAGCAGCCTGGGGACCGTTTCCTACAATGAGCAGTTCTTC. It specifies CASSLGTVSYNEQFF.

The CDR3 is CASRPSDRPNIQYF. The CDR3 DNA follows: TGCGCCAGCAGGCCTTCGGACAGGCCAAACATTCAGTACTTC. This chain links TRBV4-3 with TRBJ2-4, with 7 bases fitting TRBD1. The CDR3 runs to 14 residues. CDR1 and CDR2 (germline): LGHNA, YSLEER. J was trimmed by 6 bases and V by 6 bases; bases with no gene match: 8.

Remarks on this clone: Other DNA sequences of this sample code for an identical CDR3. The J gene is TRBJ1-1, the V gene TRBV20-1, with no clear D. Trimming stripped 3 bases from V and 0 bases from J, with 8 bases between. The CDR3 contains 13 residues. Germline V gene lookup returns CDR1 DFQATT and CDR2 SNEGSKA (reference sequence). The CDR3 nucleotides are TGCAGTGCTAGTTCTCCCTTGAACACTGAAGCTTTCTTT. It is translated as CSASSPLNTEAFF.

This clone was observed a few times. The CDR3 DNA is TGCGCCAGCAGTGAATACGGAAACTACAATGAGCAGTTCTTC. It codes for CASSEYGNYNEQFF. The chain couples TRBV10-1 to TRBJ2-1, with unresolved D. The germline gives CDR1 WNHNN, CDR2 SYGVQD (reference sequence). V lost 3 bases to trimming and J lost 3 bases, with 9 bases between them. The CDR3 contains 14 residues.

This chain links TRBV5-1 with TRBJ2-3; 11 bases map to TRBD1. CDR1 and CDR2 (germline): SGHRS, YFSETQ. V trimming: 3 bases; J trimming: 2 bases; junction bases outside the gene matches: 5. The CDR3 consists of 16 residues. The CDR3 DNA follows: TGCGCCAGCAGCTCGTGGACAGGGGGCCCCACAGATACGCAGTATTTT. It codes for CASSSWTGGPTDTQYF.

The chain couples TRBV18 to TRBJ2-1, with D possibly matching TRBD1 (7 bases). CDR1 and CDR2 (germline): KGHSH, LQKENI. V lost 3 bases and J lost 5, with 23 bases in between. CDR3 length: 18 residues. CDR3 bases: TGTGCCAGCTCACCGGGGGGTGTAGGGGGCCTGTCAAACAATGAGCAGTTCTTC. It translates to CASSPGGVGGLSNNEQFF.

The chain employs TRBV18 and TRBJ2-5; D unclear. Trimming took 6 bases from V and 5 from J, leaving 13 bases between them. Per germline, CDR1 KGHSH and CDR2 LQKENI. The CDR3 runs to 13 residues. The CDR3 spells CASSTTQAETQYF. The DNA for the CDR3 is TGTGCCAGCTCGACGACCCAAGCCGAGACCCAGTACTTC.

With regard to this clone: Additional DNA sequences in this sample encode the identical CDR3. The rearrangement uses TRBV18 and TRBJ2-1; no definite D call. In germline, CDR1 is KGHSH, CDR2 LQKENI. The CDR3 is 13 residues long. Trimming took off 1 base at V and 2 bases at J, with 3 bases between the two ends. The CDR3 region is CASSPLPYNEQFF. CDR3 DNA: TGTGCCAGCTCACCACTCCCCTACAATGAGCAGTTCTTC.

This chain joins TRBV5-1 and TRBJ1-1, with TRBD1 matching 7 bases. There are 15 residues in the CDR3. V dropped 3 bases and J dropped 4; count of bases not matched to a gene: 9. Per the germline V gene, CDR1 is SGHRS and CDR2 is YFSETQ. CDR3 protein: CASSSREGAFTEAFF. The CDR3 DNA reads TGCGCCAGCAGCTCGAGAGAGGGGGCTTTCACTGAAGCTTTCTTT.

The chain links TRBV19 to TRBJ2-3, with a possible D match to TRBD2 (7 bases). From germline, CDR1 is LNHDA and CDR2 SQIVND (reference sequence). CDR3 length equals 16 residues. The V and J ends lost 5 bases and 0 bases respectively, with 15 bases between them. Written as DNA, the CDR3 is TGTGCCAGTAGTCCCTGGGGGGGGCTGAGCACAGATACGCAGTATTTT. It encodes CASSPWGGLSTDTQYF.

CDR3 protein: CASSVRDRERCEQYV. Written as DNA, the CDR3 is TGTGCCAGCAGCGTCCGGGACAGGGAAAGGTGCGAGCAGTACGTC. The chain uses TRBV9 and TRBJ2-7; 9 bases match TRBD1. Germline-derived CDR1 and CDR2 are SGDLS and YYNGEE. With 2 bases clipped from V and 6 bases from J, the junction kept 9 bases outside the gene matches. The CDR3 totals 15 residues.

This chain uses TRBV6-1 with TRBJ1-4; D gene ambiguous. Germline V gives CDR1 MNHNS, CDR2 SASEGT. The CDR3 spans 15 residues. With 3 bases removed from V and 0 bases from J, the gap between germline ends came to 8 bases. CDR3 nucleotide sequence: TGTGCCAGCAGTGATGCAGTTGCAACTAATGAAAAACTGTTTTTT. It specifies CASSDAVATNEKLFF.

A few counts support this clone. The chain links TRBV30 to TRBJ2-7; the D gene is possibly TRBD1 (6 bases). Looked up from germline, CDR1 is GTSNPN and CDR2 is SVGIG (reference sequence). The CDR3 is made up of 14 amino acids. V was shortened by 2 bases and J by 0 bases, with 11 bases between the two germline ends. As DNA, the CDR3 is TGTGCCTGGAGTAGGGGGATGGGCTCCTACGAGCAGTACGTC. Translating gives CAWSRGMGSYEQYV.

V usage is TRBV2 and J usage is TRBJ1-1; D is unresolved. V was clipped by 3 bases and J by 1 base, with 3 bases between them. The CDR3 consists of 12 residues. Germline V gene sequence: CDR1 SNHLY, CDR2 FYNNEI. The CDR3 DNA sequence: TGTGCCAGCAGTGACACGAACACTGAAGCTTTCTTT. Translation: CASSDTNTEAFF.

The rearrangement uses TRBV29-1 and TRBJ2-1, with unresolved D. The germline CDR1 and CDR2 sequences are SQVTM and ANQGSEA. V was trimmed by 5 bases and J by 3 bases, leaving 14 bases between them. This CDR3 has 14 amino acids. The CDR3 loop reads CSVQSSYIYNEQFF. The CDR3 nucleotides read TGCAGCGTTCAAAGTTCGTACATCTACAATGAGCAGTTCTTC.

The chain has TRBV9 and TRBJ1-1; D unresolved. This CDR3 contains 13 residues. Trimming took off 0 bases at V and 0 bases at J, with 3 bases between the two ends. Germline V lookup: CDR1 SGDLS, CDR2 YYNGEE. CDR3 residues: CASSVDLNTEAFF. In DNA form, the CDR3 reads TGTGCCAGCAGCGTAGATCTGAACACTGAAGCTTTCTTT.